These 19 T cell receptor beta chains came from one sample sequenced in a study of regulatory T cells in long-lasting Graves disease. For TCR beta, libraries came from iRepertoire HTBI primers and Arm-PCR of CDR3 regions. TCRdb re-called the multiplex PCR reads with MiXCR, one entry per CDR3 protein. The sample carries some 320,000 distinct CDR3 sequences, 18% recorded once. Time point denoted: newly diagnosed GD, antithyroid drugs for less than 3 months. RNA extracted from PBMCs served as the sequencing template. The sample was peripheral blood mononuclear cells (PBMCs), taken at new diagnosis, from a patient treated with antithyroid drugs. These receptors originate from a female donor with Graves disease.

This clonotype was observed many times. The chain links TRBV28 to TRBJ2-4; D possibly corresponds to TRBD2 (5 bases). Trimming cost V 1 base and J 2 bases, with 15 bases left between them. Germline loops: CDR1 MDHEN, CDR2 SYDVKM. This CDR3 has 17 amino acids. The CDR3 sequence is CASSLSPLLVPKNIQYF. Here the CDR3 DNA reads TGTGCCAGCAGTTTATCTCCACTACTAGTTCCCAAAAACATTCAGTACTTC. The full variable domain, its missing parts supplied by reference TRBV28 and TRBJ2-4, is DVKVTQSSRYLVKRTGEKVFLECVQDMDHENMFWYRQDPGLGLRLIYFSYDVKMKEKGDIPEGYSVSREKKERFSLILESASTNQTSMYLCASSLSPLLVPKNIQYFGAGTRLSVL.

This clonotype occurred many times. This chain joins TRBV29-1 and TRBJ1-1, with D uncertain. Trimming pared 1 base from V and 6 bases from J, leaving 6 bases between. The CDR3 has 11 amino acids. Germline CDR1 reads SQVTM; CDR2 reads ANQGSEA. CDR3 region: CSVEVRAEAFF. The CDR3 nucleotides read TGCAGCGTTGAAGTCCGGGCTGAAGCTTTCTTT. Full variable domain (missing parts from reference TRBV29-1 and TRBJ1-1): SAVISQKPSRDICQRGTSLTIQCQVDSQVTMMFWYRQQPGQSLTLIATANQGSEATYESGFVIDKFPISRPNLTFSTLTVSNMSPEDSSIYLCSVEVRAEAFFGQGTRLTVV.

There are many counts of this clonotype. The chain carries TRBV7-2 and TRBJ2-7; D gene uncertain. The V and J ends lost 3 bases and 0 bases respectively, with 9 bases between them. The CDR3 runs to 14 residues. CDR1 and CDR2 from the germline V gene are SGHTA and FQGNSA. The CDR3 DNA reads as TGTGCCAGCAGCTTCGACGTGCGCTCCTACGAGCAGTACTTC. Protein product: CASSFDVRSYEQYF.

This clonotype was picked up a small number of times. The chain carries TRBV28 and TRBJ2-2; the D is unclear. Between the trimmed V and J ends, which lost 3 bases and 7 bases, there was a span of 9 bases. Germline V gene sequence: CDR1 MDHEN, CDR2 SYDVKM. The CDR3 totals 13 residues. As DNA, the CDR3 is TGTGCCAGCAGTTTCGATAACCGCGGGGAGCTGTTTTTT. Amino acid sequence: CASSFDNRGELFF.

A remark on this clonotype: The likely explanation is a read error, given a far larger clone one base away. The chain links TRBV2 to TRBJ2-5, with TRBD2 identical over 8 bases. The CDR3 covers 13 residues. Germline-derived CDR1 and CDR2 are SNHLY and FYNNEI. CDR3 loop: CAGAGGPKEIQYF. The CDR3 region has the DNA TGTGCCGGGGCGGGAGGACCAAAAGAGATCCAGTACTTC.

This clonotype was seen at least ten times. The chain links TRBV12-3 or TRBV12-4 to TRBJ1-1; unclear D gene. This CDR3 comprises 14 residues. Trimming stripped 5 bases from V and 4 bases from J, with 14 bases between. CDR3: CASSPPGGSTEAFF. The CDR3 DNA sequence: TGTGCCAGCAGTCCCCCCGGTGGGTCCACTGAAGCTTTCTTT.

This clonotype has a count of ten or more. The chain joins TRBV3-1 to TRBJ2-3, with 8 nucleotides matching TRBD1. V lost 3 bases, J lost 5 bases, and 10 bases stayed unmatched. From germline, CDR1 is LGHDT and CDR2 YNNKEL (reference sequence). This CDR3 spans 16 amino acids. CDR3: CASSHVPDRAEDTQYF. CDR3 coding DNA: TGTGCCAGCAGCCACGTACCGGACAGGGCCGAAGATACGCAGTATTTT.

This clonotype appeared many times. The chain links TRBV5-1 to TRBJ1-2, with 9 bases aligning to TRBD1. After removal of 2 bases from V and 5 bases from J, the junction contained 4 bases not matched to a gene. Germline V gives CDR1 SGHRS, CDR2 YFSETQ. This CDR3 contains 14 residues. The CDR3 reads CASSFMGTGYGYTF. The CDR3 nucleotides are TGCGCCAGCAGCTTTATGGGGACAGGGTATGGCTACACCTTC.

This clonotype turned up a few times. With only one base between it and a far larger clone, this is likely a read error. The gene calls are TRBV12-3 or TRBV12-4 and TRBJ2-5, with D possibly called TRBD1 or TRBD2 (5 bases each). Trimming removed 5 bases at V and 11 bases at J, with 21 bases between. The CDR3 consists of 14 residues. CDR3 nucleotides: TGTGCCAGCAGTACGAGAGGGACCCTTAATGAGCAGTACTTC. It encodes CASSTRGTLNEQYF.

As concerns this clonotype: A clone one base away is much larger, so this may be a read error. V gene TRBV19 combines with J gene TRBJ2-1; 10 positions match TRBD1. Losses at the gene ends were 4 bases for V and 6 bases for J; bases not matched to a gene: 12. Germline V gives CDR1 LNHDA, CDR2 SQIVND (reference sequence). This CDR3 has 17 residues. The CDR3 protein is CASSTGLRDRGINEQFF. DNA for the CDR3: TGTGCCAGTAGTACAGGACTCCGGGACAGGGGAATCAATGAGCAGTTCTTC.

The J gene is TRBJ2-1, the V gene TRBV20-1, with D maybe TRBD2 (7 bases). Germline V lookup: CDR1 DFQATT, CDR2 SNEGSKA (reference sequence). The ends were cut back, 6 bases at V and 2 bases at J, with 14 bases in the middle. CDR3 length equals 14 residues. CDR3 sequence (DNA): TGCAGTGCCCCGCCGGGGGGCGCCTACAATGAGCAGTTCTTC. It specifies CSAPPGGAYNEQFF.

This clonotype showed up many times. The chain links TRBV15 to TRBJ2-5, with D unresolved. The CDR3 loop spans 12 amino acids. V lost 0 bases, J lost 5 bases, and 4 bases lay in between. CDR1 is LNHNV, CDR2 YYDKDF, per germline (reference sequence). The CDR3 here is CATSRDEETQYF. CDR3 bases: TGTGCCACCAGCAGAGATGAGGAGACCCAGTACTTC.

This clonotype was seen repeatedly, ten times or more. V is TRBV19 and J is TRBJ1-2, with 9 bases matching TRBD1. The CDR3 consists of 15 residues. CDR1 is LNHDA, CDR2 SQIVND, per germline (reference sequence). The V gene end was trimmed by 5 bases and the J gene end by 2 bases; junction bases not matched to a gene: 6. CDR3 sequence (DNA): TGTGCCAGTAGTCCTATAGGGACAGGGAACTATGGCTACACCTTC. This translates into CASSPIGTGNYGYTF. The full variable domain, its missing parts supplied by reference TRBV19 and TRBJ1-2, is DGGITQSPKYLFRKEGQNVTLSCEQNLNHDAMYWYRQDPGQGLRLIYYSQIVNDFQKGDIAEGYSVSREKKESFPLTVTSAQKNPTAFYLCASSPIGTGNYGYTFGSGTRLTVV.

This clonotype was observed at least ten times. The chain employs TRBV2 and TRBJ2-7; the match to TRBD2 covers 10 bases. The length of the CDR3 is 16 residues. CDR1 is SNHLY, CDR2 FYNNEI, per germline. J was trimmed by 0 bases and V by 8 bases; bases with no gene match: 10. CDR3 residues: CASFDAGTSDSYEQYF. The CDR3 DNA follows: TGTGCCAGCTTCGACGCCGGGACTAGCGACTCCTACGAGCAGTACTTC.

The table lists this clonotype with many counts. This chain uses TRBV28 with TRBJ2-3, with D unclear. This CDR3 has 16 residues. The germline V gene has CDR1 MDHEN and CDR2 SYDVKM. Trimming cost V 6 bases and J 6 bases, with 22 bases left between them. CDR3 sequence (DNA): TGTGCCAGCAGCCAACCAACCGGACCCTCGTCGGATACGCAGTATTTT. It translates to CASSQPTGPSSDTQYF.

The chain is built from TRBV6-5 and TRBJ1-2, with no clear D. The CDR3 runs 13 residues. With 0 bases removed from V and 5 bases from J, the gap between germline ends came to 7 bases. The V gene's germline CDR1 is MNHEY and CDR2 SVGAGI. CDR3 sequence reads: CASSYSAVYGYTF. CDR3 coding DNA: TGTGCCAGCAGTTACTCTGCGGTATATGGCTACACCTTC.

This clonotype was found many times. The chain carries TRBV6-1 and TRBJ2-7, with 7 nucleotides matching TRBD1. CDR1 is MNHNS and CDR2 is SASEGT in the germline V gene. V shed 5 bases, J shed 3 bases, and the junction held 13 bases outside the gene matches. The CDR3 is 16 amino acids. As DNA, the CDR3 is TGTGCCAGCAGTCGTAAAGCCGGGACAGCTAACTACGAGCAGTACTTC. As protein: CASSRKAGTANYEQYF.

This clonotype has at least ten counts. The rearrangement uses TRBV6-1 and TRBJ2-1, with D maybe TRBD1 (6 bases). The CDR3 is made up of 15 amino acids. The germline V gene has CDR1 MNHNS and CDR2 SASEGT. With 5 bases removed from V and 4 bases from J, the gap between germline ends came to 15 bases. This CDR3 reads CASSLTGPLYNEQFF. DNA for the CDR3: TGTGCCAGCAGTCTAACAGGGCCCCTTTACAATGAGCAGTTCTTC.

This clonotype was observed a few times. This sequence joins TRBV19 and TRBJ2-7; TRBD2 agrees at 7 bases. The CDR3 extends over 15 amino acids. Germline V CDR1 and CDR2: LNHDA, SQIVND (reference sequence). With 3 bases clipped from V and 3 bases from J, the junction kept 8 bases outside the gene matches. The DNA of the CDR3 is TGTGCCAGTAGTATCGTGGGCGGGAGAAGCTACGAGCAGTACTTC. Amino acid sequence: CASSIVGGRSYEQYF.